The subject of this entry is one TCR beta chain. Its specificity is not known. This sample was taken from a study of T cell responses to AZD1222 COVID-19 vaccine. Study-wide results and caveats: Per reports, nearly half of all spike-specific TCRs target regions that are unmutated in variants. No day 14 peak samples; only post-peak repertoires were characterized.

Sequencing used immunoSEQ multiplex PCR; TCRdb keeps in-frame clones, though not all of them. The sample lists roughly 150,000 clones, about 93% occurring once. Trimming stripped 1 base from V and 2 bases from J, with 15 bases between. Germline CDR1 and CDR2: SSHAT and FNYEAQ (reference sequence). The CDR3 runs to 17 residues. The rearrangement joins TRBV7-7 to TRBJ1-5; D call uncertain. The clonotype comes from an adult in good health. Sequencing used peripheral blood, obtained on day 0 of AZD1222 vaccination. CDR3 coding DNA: TGTGCCAGCAGCTTAGATAGATCGGGGTTGGGCAATCAGCCCCAGCATTTT. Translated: CASSLDRSGLGNQPQHF. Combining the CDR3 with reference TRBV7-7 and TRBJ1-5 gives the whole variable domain GAGVSQSPRYKVTKRGQDVTLRCDPISSHATLYWYQQALGQGPEFLTYFNYEAQPDKSGLPSDRFSAERPEGSISTLTIQRTEQRDSAMYRCASSLDRSGLGNQPQHFGDGTRLSIL.